These 8 T cell receptor beta chains came from one sample sequenced in a study of shared clonotypes between healthy human individuals. TCRdb's table, derived via immunoSEQ multiplex PCR, lists solely in-frame clones and lacks some. The sample records roughly 2.5 million clones, 90% to 95% being singletons. Sample: naive CD4+ T cells sorted from blood. Described subset: CD45RA+ positively selected. The receptors stem from a man in his late teens or twenties in good health.

V and J are TRBV30 and TRBJ1-6, with D possibly being TRBD1 (5 bases). V was shortened by 0 bases and J by 7 bases, with 22 bases between the two germline ends. CDR3 length: 18 amino acids. Germline V gene sequence: CDR1 GTSNPN, CDR2 SVGIG (reference sequence). Here the CDR3 DNA reads TGTGCCTGGAGTGTACTTCGGACAACCGGGCCTGAGAATTCACCCCTCCACTTT. Translating gives CAWSVLRTTGPENSPLHF.

This clone appeared a few times. The chain employs TRBV6-5 and TRBJ1-5, with D perhaps TRBD1 (5 bases). Trimming shortened V by 2 bases and J by 7 bases, and 12 bases separated the two germline ends. Germline-derived CDR1 and CDR2 are MNHEY and SVGAGI. There are 14 residues in the CDR3. The CDR3 coding sequence is TGTGCCAGCAGTTACGGTCAGGGCCGGCAGCCCCAGCATTTT. Translation: CASSYGQGRQPQHF.

The V gene is TRBV2, the J gene TRBJ2-7; TRBD2 matches at 9 bases. The CDR3 length is 14 residues. From germline, CDR1 is SNHLY and CDR2 FYNNEI. V was clipped by 5 bases and J by 2 bases; unmatched bases: 4. The CDR3: CASSNSGGAYEQYF. CDR3 DNA: TGTGCCAGCAGTAATAGCGGGGGAGCCTACGAGCAGTACTTC.

This chain joins TRBV7-8 and TRBJ1-2, with no clear D. This CDR3 contains 14 residues. Trimming left V 3 bases short and J 6 bases short, with 14 bases between. Germline V CDR1 and CDR2: SGHVS, FQNEAQ. The CDR3 region is CASSFQVMVDGYTF. The CDR3 region has the DNA TGTGCCAGCAGCTTCCAGGTGATGGTGGATGGCTACACCTTC. The variable domain in full, completed from reference TRBV7-8 and TRBJ1-2, reads GAGVSQSPRYKVAKRGQDVALRCDPISGHVSLFWYQQALGQGPEFLTYFQNEAQLDKSGLPSDRFFAERPEGSVSTLKIQRTQQEDSAVYLCASSFQVMVDGYTFGSGTRLTVV.

The rearrangement uses TRBV7-2 and TRBJ2-3; 12 bases map to TRBD2. Germline CDR1 and CDR2: SGHTA and FQGNSA. The junction had 10 bases not matched to a gene; V was cut back by 7 bases and J by 2 bases. CDR3 length equals 17 residues. DNA for the CDR3: TGTGCCAGCACCCCACCGACTAGCGGGGGTCCCACAGATACGCAGTATTTT. Its translation is CASTPPTSGGPTDTQYF.

This chain links TRBV30 with TRBJ2-7; tentatively, D is TRBD2 (5 bases). Germline V CDR1 and CDR2: GTSNPN, SVGIG (reference sequence). The CDR3 consists of 12 residues. Between the trimmed V and J ends, which lost 1 base and 2 bases, there was a span of 6 bases. The CDR3 loop is CAWSGETYEQYF. CDR3 DNA: TGTGCCTGGAGTGGGGAGACCTACGAGCAGTACTTC. The full variable domain, with the rest looked up from reference TRBV30 and TRBJ2-7, is SQTIHQWPATLVQPVGSPLSLECTVEGTSNPNLYWYRQAAGRGLQLLFYSVGIGQISSEVPQNLSASRPQDRQFILSSKKLLLSDSGFYLCAWSGETYEQYFGPGTRLTVT.

V usage is TRBV7-2 and J usage is TRBJ2-5, with 8 nucleotides matching TRBD2. With V trimmed by 6 bases and J by 0 bases, 9 bases remained unmatched. The CDR3 is 16 residues long. Germline V lookup: CDR1 SGHTA, CDR2 FQGNSA. The CDR3, as DNA: TGTGCCAGCAGGTTATCGGCGGGGGGTAACCAAGAGACCCAGTACTTC. This sequence encodes CASRLSAGGNQETQYF.

The rearrangement uses TRBV4-1 and TRBJ2-7; D tentatively reads TRBD1 or TRBD2 (6 bases each). V lost 0 bases, J lost 9 bases, and 18 bases lay in between. CDR3 length equals 15 residues. Germline CDR1 reads MGHRA; CDR2 reads YSYEKL. The CDR3 here is CASSQEGGGGTRQYF. The CDR3 DNA reads TGCGCCAGCAGCCAAGAGGGGGGCGGCGGCACCAGGCAGTACTTC.